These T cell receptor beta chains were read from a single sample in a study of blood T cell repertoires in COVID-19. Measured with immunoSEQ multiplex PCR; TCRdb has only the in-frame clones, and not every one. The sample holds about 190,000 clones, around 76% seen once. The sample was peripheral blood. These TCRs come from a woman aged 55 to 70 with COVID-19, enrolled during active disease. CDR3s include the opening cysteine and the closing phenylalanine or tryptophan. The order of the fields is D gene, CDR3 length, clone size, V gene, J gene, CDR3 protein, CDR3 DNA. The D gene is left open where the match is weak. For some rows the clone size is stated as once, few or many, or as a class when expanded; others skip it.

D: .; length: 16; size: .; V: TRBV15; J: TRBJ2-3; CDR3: CATSRAGQGGGDTQYF; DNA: TGTGCCACCAGCAGAGCCGGACAGGGAGGGGGAGATACGCAGTATTTT
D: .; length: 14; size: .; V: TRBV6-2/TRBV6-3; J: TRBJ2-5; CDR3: CASSYSGEQETQYF; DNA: TGTGCCAGCAGTTACTCGGGAGAGCAAGAGACCCAGTACTTC
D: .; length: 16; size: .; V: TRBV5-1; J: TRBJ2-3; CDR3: CASSLIGGRRTDTQYF; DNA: TGCGCCAGCAGCTTGATCGGCGGGCGTCGCACAGATACGCAGTATTTT
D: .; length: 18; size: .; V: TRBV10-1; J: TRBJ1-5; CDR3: CASSESSRVAGSNQPQHF; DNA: TGCGCCAGCAGTGAGTCCAGCAGAGTGGCGGGTAGCAATCAGCCCCAGCATTTT
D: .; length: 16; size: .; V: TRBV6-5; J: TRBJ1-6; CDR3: CASSYMRSGYNSPLHF; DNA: TGTGCCAGCAGTTACATGAGAAGCGGATATAATTCACCCCTCCACTTT
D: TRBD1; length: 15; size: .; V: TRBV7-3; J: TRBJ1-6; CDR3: CASSVTGDVNSPLHF; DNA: TGTGCCAGCAGCGTGACAGGGGACGTAAATTCACCCCTCCACTTT
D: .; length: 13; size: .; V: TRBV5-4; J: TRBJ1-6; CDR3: CASSLELNSPLHF; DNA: TGTGCCAGCAGCTTGGAGCTAAATTCACCCCTCCACTTT
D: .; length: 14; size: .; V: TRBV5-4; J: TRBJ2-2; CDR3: CASSSTENTGELFF; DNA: TGTGCCAGCAGCTCGACAGAGAACACCGGGGAGCTGTTTTTT
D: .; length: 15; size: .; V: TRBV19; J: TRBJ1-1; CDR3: CASSSLTALNTEAFF; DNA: TGTGCCAGTAGTTCCTTGACAGCTTTGAACACTGAAGCTTTCTTT
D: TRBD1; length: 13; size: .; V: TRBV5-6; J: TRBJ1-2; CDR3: CASSLRGGQGYTF; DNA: TGTGCCAGCAGCCTCAGAGGGGGCCAGGGCTACACCTTC
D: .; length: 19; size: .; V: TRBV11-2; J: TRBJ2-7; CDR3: CASSLNPTGPGRSRREQYF; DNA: TGTGCCAGCAGCTTAAACCCCACCGGCCCAGGGCGGTCGCGACGAGAGCAGTACTTC
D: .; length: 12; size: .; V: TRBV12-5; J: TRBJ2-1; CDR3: CASGLYDNEQFF; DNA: TGTGCTAGTGGTTTGTATGACAATGAGCAGTTCTTC
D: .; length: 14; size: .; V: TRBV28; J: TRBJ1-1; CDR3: CASSLETANTEAFF; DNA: TGTGCCAGCAGTTTGGAGACAGCGAACACTGAAGCTTTCTTT
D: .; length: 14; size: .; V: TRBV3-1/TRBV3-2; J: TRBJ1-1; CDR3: CASSSQDKNTEAFF; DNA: TGTGCCAGCAGCTCCCAGGACAAGAACACTGAAGCTTTCTTT
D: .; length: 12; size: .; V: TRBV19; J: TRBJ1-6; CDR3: CASSNANSPLHF; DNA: TGTGCCAGTAGTAACGCGAATTCACCCCTCCACTTT
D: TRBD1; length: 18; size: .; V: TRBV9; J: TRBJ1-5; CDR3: CASSALSTDRGSNQPQHF; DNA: TGTGCCAGCAGCGCCCTCTCCACGGACAGGGGGAGCAATCAGCCCCAGCATTTT
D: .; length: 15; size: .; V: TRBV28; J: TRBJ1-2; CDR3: CAARHVWGPVYGYTF; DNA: TGTGCCGCTCGGCACGTTTGGGGGCCGGTTTATGGCTACACCTTC
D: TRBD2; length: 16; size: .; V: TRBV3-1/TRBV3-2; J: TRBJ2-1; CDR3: CASSQVAGRTYNEQFF; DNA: TGTGCCAGCAGCCAAGTAGCGGGTCGAACCTACAATGAGCAGTTCTTC
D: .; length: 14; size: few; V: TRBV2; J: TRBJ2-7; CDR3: CASRRDLSSYEQYF; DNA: TGTGCCAGCAGGAGGGATCTGTCCTCCTACGAGCAGTACTTC
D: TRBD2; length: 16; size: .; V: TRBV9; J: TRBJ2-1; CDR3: CASSVEGSGSNNEQFF; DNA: TGTGCCAGCAGCGTAGAAGGGAGCGGGAGTAACAATGAGCAGTTCTTC
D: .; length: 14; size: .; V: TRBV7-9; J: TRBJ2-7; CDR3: CASSLAGGTYEQYF; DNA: TGTGCCAGCAGCTTAGCGGGAGGAACCTACGAGCAGTACTTC
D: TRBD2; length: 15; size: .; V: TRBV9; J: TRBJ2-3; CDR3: CASSDGLALTDTQYF; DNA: TGTGCCAGCAGCGATGGACTAGCGTTAACAGATACGCAGTATTTT
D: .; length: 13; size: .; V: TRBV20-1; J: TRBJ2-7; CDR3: CSASPLTGTEQYF; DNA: TGCAGTGCTAGTCCGCTCACAGGGACCGAGCAGTACTTC
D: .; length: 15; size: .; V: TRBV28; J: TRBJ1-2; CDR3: CASREFGGLDYGYTF; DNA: TGTGCCAGCAGAGAGTTCGGGGGGCTTGATTATGGCTACACCTTC
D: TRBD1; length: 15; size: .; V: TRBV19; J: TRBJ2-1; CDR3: CASSIRDSSYNEQFF; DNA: TGTGCCAGTAGTATACGGGACAGCTCCTACAATGAGCAGTTCTTC
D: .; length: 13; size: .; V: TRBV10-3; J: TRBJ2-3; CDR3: CATGGGVEDTQYF; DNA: TGTGCCACCGGTGGAGGGGTGGAAGATACGCAGTATTTT
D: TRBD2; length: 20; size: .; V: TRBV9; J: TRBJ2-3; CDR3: CASSTEGSGKPPNSTDTQYF; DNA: TGTGCCAGCAGCACCGAAGGGAGCGGGAAACCCCCAAACAGCACAGATACGCAGTATTTT
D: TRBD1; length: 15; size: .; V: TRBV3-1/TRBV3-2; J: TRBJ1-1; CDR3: CASSQEGQGSPEAFF; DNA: TGTGCCAGCAGCCAAGAGGGACAGGGGTCGCCTGAAGCTTTCTTT
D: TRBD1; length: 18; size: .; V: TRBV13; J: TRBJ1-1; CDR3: CASSPRIGQGAWSTEAFF; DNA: TGTGCCAGCAGCCCACGGATCGGACAGGGGGCATGGAGCACTGAAGCTTTCTTT
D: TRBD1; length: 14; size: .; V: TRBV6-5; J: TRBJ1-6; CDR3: CASSLTGDNSPLHF; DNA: TGTGCCAGCAGCCTCACAGGGGATAATTCACCCCTCCACTTT
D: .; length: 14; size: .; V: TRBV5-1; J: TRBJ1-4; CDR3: CASSLAGTNEKLFF; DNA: TGCGCCAGCAGCTTGGCAGGGACTAATGAAAAACTGTTTTTT
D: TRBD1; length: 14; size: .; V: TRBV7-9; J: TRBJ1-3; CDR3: CASSEGAIRNTIYF; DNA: TGTGCCAGCAGCGAGGGGGCCATCAGAAACACCATATATTTT
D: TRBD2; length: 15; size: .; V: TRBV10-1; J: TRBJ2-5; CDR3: CASSETSGGKETQYF; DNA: TGCGCCAGCAGTGAGACTAGCGGGGGGAAAGAGACCCAGTACTTC
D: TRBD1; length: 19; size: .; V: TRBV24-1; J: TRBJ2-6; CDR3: CATSDRPRTGVSGANVLTF; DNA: TGTGCCACCAGTGATCGTCCAAGGACAGGGGTCTCTGGGGCCAACGTCCTGACTTTC
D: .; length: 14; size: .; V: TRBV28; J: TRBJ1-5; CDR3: CASSRPFPNQPQHF; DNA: TGTGCCAGCAGCCGTCCCTTTCCCAATCAGCCCCAGCATTTT
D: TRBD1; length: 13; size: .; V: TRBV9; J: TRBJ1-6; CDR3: CASSTSQGAALHF; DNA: TGTGCCAGCAGCACCTCTCAGGGGGCGGCCCTCCACTTT
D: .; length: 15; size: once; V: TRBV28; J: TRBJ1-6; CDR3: CASSLISRRLSPLHF; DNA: TGTGCCAGCAGTTTAATCTCCAGGCGCTTATCACCCCTCCACTTT
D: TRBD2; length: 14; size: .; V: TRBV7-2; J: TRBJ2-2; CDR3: CASSPGGSTGELFF; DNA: TGTGCCAGCAGCCCGGGAGGGAGCACCGGGGAGCTGTTTTTT
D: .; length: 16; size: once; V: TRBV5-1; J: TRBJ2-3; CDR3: CASSLEGRGATDTQYF; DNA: TGCGCCAGCAGCTTGGAGGGCAGGGGGGCGACAGATACGCAGTATTTT
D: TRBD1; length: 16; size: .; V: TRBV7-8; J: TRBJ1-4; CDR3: CASSPRTGAMNEKLFF; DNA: TGTGCCAGCAGCCCCCGGACAGGGGCCATGAATGAAAAACTGTTTTTT
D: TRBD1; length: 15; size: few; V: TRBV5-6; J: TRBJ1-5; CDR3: CASSKRTGQNQPQHF; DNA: TGTGCCAGCAGCAAAAGGACAGGGCAGAATCAGCCCCAGCATTTT
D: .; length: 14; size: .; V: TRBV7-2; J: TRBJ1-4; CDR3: CASSLGLTNEKLFF; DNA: TGTGCCAGCAGCTTGGGACTGACTAATGAAAAACTGTTTTTT
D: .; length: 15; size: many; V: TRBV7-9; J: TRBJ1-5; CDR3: CASSPSAVSISSQHF; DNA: TGTGCCAGCAGCCCCTCTGCGGTGTCAATATCGTCCCAGCATTTT
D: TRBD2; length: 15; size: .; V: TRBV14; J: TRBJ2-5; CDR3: CASSHLAGGKETQYF; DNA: TGTGCCAGCAGCCACCTAGCGGGGGGAAAAGAGACCCAGTACTTC
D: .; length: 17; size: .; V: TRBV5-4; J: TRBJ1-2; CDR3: CASSFGLSVGGNYGYTF; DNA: TGTGCCAGCAGCTTTGGTCTTTCCGTCGGGGGTAACTATGGCTACACCTTC